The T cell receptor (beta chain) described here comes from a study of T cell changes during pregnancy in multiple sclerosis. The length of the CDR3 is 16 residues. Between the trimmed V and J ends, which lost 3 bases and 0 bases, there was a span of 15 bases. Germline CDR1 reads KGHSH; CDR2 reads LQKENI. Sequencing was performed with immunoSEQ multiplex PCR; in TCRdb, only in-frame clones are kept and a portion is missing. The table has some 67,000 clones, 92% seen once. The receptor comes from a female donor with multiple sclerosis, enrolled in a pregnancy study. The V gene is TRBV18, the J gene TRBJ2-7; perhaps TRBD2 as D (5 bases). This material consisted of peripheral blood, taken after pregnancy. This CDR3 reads CASSPADSSSSYEQYF. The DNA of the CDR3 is TGTGCCAGCTCACCGGCGGACTCTTCTAGCTCCTACGAGCAGTACTTC.